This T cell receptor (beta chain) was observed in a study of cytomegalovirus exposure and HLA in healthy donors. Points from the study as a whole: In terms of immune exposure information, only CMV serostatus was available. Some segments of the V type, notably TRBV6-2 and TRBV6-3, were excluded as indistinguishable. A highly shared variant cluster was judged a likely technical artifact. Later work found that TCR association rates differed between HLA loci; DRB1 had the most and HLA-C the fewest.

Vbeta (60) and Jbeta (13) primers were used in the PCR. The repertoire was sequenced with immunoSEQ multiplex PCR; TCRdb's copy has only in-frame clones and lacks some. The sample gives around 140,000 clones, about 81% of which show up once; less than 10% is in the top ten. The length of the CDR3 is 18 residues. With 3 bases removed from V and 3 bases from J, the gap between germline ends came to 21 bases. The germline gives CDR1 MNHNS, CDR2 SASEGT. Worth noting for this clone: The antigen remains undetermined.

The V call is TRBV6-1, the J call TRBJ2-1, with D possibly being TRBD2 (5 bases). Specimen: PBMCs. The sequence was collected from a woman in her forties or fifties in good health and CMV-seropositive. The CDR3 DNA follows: TGTGCCAGCAGTGATATTTCTGTGTGGTCAGCGGTCTACAATGAGCAGTTCTTC. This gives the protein CASSDISVWSAVYNEQFF.